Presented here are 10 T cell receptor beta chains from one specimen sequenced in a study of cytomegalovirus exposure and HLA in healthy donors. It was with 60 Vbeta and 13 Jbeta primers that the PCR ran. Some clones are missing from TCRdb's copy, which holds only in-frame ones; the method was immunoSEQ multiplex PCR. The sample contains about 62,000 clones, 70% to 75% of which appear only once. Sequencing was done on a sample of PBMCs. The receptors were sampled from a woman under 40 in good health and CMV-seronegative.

This CDR3 reads CASSLSTGVNTEAFF. The CDR3 DNA follows: TGTGCCAGCAGCTTATCTACAGGGGTGAACACTGAAGCTTTCTTT. V and J are TRBV7-9 and TRBJ1-1; 7 nucleotides agree with TRBD1. The junction had 3 bases not matched to a gene; V was cut back by 2 bases and J by 0 bases. Germline CDR1 and CDR2: SEHNR and FQNEAQ (reference sequence). The CDR3 runs 15 residues. Full variable domain (rest looked up from reference TRBV7-9 and TRBJ1-1): DTGVSQNPRHKITKRGQNVTFRCDPISEHNRLYWYRQTLGQGPEFLTYFQNEAQLEKSRLLSDRFSAERPKGSFSTLEIQRTEQGDSAMYLCASSLSTGVNTEAFFGQGTRLTVV.

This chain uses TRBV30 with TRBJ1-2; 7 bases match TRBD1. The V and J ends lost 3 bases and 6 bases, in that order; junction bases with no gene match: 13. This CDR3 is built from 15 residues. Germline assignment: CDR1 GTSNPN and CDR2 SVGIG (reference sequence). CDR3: CAWSRLIQGEDGYTF. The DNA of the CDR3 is TGTGCCTGGAGCCGACTGATCCAGGGGGAAGATGGCTACACCTTC.

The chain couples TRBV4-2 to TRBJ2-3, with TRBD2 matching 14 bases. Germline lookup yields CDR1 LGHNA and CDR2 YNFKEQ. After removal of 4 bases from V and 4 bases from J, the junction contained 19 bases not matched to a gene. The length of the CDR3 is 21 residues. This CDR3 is CASSRRFSGLAGETLPDTQYF. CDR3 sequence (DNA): TGTGCCAGCAGCCGCCGCTTTTCGGGACTAGCGGGAGAAACCCTCCCAGATACGCAGTATTTT.

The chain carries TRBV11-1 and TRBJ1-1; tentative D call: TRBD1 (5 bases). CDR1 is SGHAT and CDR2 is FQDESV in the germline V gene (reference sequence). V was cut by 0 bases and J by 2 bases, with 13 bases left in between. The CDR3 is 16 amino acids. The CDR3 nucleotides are TGTGCCAGCAGCTTAGCCTCGACAGTCACAAACACTGAAGCTTTCTTT. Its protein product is CASSLASTVTNTEAFF. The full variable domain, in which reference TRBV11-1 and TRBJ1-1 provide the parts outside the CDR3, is EAEVAQSPRYKITEKSQAVAFWCDPISGHATLYWYRQILGQGPELLVQFQDESVVDDSQLPKDRFSAERLKGVDSTLKIQPAELGDSAMYLCASSLASTVTNTEAFFGQGTRLTVV.

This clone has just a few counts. CDR3 in DNA: TGTGCCAGCAGCTTGGAGCCGGCGCGGAGGGACAACACCATATATTTT. It is translated as CASSLEPARRDNTIYF. The chain employs TRBV5-4 and TRBJ1-3, with a weak D call TRBD1 (5 bases). V was cut by 0 bases and J by 7 bases, with 17 bases left in between. The CDR3 totals 16 residues. Germline lookup yields CDR1 SGHNT and CDR2 YYREEE (reference sequence).

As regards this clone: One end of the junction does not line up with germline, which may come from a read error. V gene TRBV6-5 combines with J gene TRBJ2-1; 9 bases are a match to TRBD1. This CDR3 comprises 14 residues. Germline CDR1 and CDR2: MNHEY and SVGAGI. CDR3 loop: CASRPTGGPRALIF. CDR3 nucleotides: TGTGCCAGCAGACCTACAGGGGGCCCCCGGGCATTGATCTTC.

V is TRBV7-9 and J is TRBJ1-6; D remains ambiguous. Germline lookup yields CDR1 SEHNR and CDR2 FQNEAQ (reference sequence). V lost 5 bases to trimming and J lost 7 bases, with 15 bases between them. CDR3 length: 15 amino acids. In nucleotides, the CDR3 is TGTGCCAGCAGCCTAAGAGGGATGACAAATTCACCCCTCCACTTT. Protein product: CASSLRGMTNSPLHF.

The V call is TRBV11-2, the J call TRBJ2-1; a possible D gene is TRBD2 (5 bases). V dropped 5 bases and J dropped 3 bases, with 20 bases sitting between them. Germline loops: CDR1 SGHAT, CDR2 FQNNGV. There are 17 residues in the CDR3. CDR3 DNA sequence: TGTGCCAGCAGCCCTAGTTTCGGAGGCTCCTACTACAATGAGCAGTTCTTC. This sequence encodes CASSPSFGGSYYNEQFF.

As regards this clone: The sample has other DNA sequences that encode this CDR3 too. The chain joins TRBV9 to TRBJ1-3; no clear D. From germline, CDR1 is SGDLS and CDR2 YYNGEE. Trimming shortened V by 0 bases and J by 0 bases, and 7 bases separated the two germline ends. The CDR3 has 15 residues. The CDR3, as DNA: TGTGCCAGCAGCGTAGGGGGAGGCTCTGGAAACACCATATATTTT. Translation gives CASSVGGGSGNTIYF.

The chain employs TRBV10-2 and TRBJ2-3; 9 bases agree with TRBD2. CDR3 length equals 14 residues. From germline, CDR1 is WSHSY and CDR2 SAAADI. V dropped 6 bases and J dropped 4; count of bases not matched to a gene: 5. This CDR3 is CASSLAGVADTQYF. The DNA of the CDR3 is TGCGCCAGCAGCTTAGCGGGAGTAGCAGATACGCAGTATTTT.